What follows are 2 T cell receptor beta chains derived from one specimen sequenced in a study of T-cell reconstitution after alpha-beta-depleted transplantation in children. Unique molecular identifiers were used in preparing the TCRbeta library. From the PCR reads, TCRdb called clonotypes with MiXCR, one entry per CDR3 protein. The table records around 180,000 distinct CDR3 sequences, around 10% of them present only once. The starting material was PBMCs, obtained before TCRalphabeta/CD19-depleted stem cell transplant. These receptors were obtained from a boy aged 2 to 10 with acute myeloid leukemia, due to receive a stem cell transplant.

This clonotype was counted a few times. V gene TRBV7-6 combines with J gene TRBJ2-2, with 8 bases identical to TRBD1. CDR3 length: 14 amino acids. J lost 4 bases, V lost 8 bases, and 6 bases had no gene match. Germline CDR1 SGHVS, CDR2 FNYEAQ. CDR3 protein: CASGQGAATGELFF. CDR3 DNA: TGTGCCAGCGGTCAGGGGGCAGCCACCGGGGAGCTGTTTTTT. The full variable domain, its missing parts supplied by reference TRBV7-6 and TRBJ2-2, is GAGVSQSPRYKVTKRGQDVALRCDPISGHVSLYWYRQALGQGPEFLTYFNYEAQQDKSGLPNDRFSAERPEGSISTLTIQRTEQRDSAMYRCASGQGAATGELFFGEGSRLTVL.

This clonotype was counted at least ten times. The J gene is TRBJ2-5, the V gene TRBV4-1; 11 bases agree with TRBD1. Germline trimming cut 4 bases from V and 3 bases from J; bases unmatched to any gene: 4. The CDR3 length is 15 residues. Germline-derived CDR1 and CDR2 are MGHRA and YSYEKL. The chain's CDR3 is CASSPGQGAKETQYF. The CDR3 DNA sequence: TGCGCCAGCAGCCCTGGACAGGGGGCAAAAGAGACCCAGTACTTC.